The clone carrying this T cell receptor (beta chain) was seen a few times. This sample was included in a study of T-cell reconstitution after alpha-beta-depleted transplantation in children. CDR1 and CDR2 (germline): LGHNA, YNFKEQ. V shed 0 bases and J shed 9 bases, with 12 bases lying between them. This CDR3 spans 13 amino acids. Unique molecular identifiers were incorporated during preparation of the TCRbeta library. Each CDR3 protein is one row after TCRdb ran MiXCR on the PCR reads. The profile shows about 980,000 distinct CDR3 sequences, about 30% of them singletons. This receptor was taken from a boy less than two years old who had a stem cell transplant for SCID, so the T cells may come from the graft donor. The genes are TRBV4-2 and TRBJ2-7, with a possible D match to TRBD2 (7 bases). The sequencing used PBMCs, mostly from graft donor cells, collected 360 days after TCRalphabeta/CD19-depleted stem cell transplant. CDR3 bases: TGTGCCAGCAGCCAAGATCGGGGGGCGATGCAGTACTTC. Its translation: CASSQDRGAMQYF.